What follows are 16 T cell receptor beta chains derived from one specimen sequenced in a study of cytomegalovirus exposure and HLA in healthy donors. Both 60 Vbeta primers and 13 Jbeta primers went into the PCR. Produced via immunoSEQ multiplex PCR; TCRdb's table is partial and in-frame only. The data hold over 150,000 clones, with over 60% observed a single time. The sample comprised PBMCs. These receptor sequences come from a woman between 35 and 50 years old in good health and CMV-seronegative.

This chain connects TRBV7-9 to TRBJ1-1; D may be TRBD1 (5 bases). V was trimmed by 6 bases and J by 9 bases, leaving 20 bases between them. This CDR3 is 14 amino acids long. Per the germline V gene, CDR1 is SEHNR and CDR2 is FQNEAQ (reference sequence). CDR3 nucleotide sequence: TGTGCCAGCAGTTACGACAGCGATTCTGTGAAAGCTTTCTTT. Translated, it gives CASSYDSDSVKAFF.

V gene TRBV19 combines with J gene TRBJ1-5; TRBD1 matches 8 bases. The CDR3 consists of 14 residues. The junction had 14 bases not matched to a gene; V was cut back by 7 bases and J by 12 bases. Germline loops: CDR1 LNHDA, CDR2 SQIVND (reference sequence). The CDR3 DNA follows: TGTGCCAGTACCGCTAGACAGGGGCCTCGATACCAGCATTTT. Translating gives CASTARQGPRYQHF. The whole variable domain, remainder taken from reference TRBV19 and TRBJ1-5, is DGGITQSPKYLFRKEGQNVTLSCEQNLNHDAMYWYRQDPGQGLRLIYYSQIVNDFQKGDIAEGYSVSREKKESFPLTVTSAQKNPTAFYLCASTARQGPRYQHFGDGTRLSIL.

This chain connects TRBV4-1 to TRBJ2-7; 9 bases line up with TRBD2. There are 15 residues in the CDR3. V lost 5 bases, J lost 2 bases, and 7 bases stayed unmatched. Per the germline V gene, CDR1 is MGHRA and CDR2 is YSYEKL. The CDR3 reads CASSAQGLATYEQYF. CDR3 DNA sequence: TGCGCCAGCAGCGCTCAGGGACTAGCAACCTACGAGCAGTACTTC.

This chain connects TRBV5-6 to TRBJ2-1, with TRBD1 identical over 7 bases. The CDR3 is 15 residues long. With 6 bases clipped from V and 4 bases from J, the junction kept 10 bases outside the gene matches. Germline assignment: CDR1 SGHDT and CDR2 YYEEEE. The CDR3 loop is CASILGQLTYNEQFF. In DNA, the CDR3 is TGTGCCAGCATCCTGGGACAGCTTACATACAATGAGCAGTTCTTC.

Worth noting for this clone: Sequence at one end of the junction differs from germline and may be a read error. This rearrangement joins TRBV7-9 to TRBJ1-2; D uncertain. There are 12 residues in the CDR3. Germline CDR1 SEHNR, CDR2 FQNEAQ (reference sequence). CDR3 sequence (DNA): TGTTCCAGCAGCCGCGGCACTCGATTGGACACCTTC. Protein: CSSSRGTRLDTF.

The genes are TRBV30 and TRBJ2-7; D possibly corresponds to TRBD2 (6 bases). Germline assignment: CDR1 GTSNPN and CDR2 SVGIG (reference sequence). Trimming left V 2 bases short and J 2 bases short, with 13 bases between. This CDR3 comprises 14 residues. The DNA of the CDR3 is TGTGCCTGGAGTCCCCGGGACTGGGCCTACGAGCAGTACTTC. This gives the protein CAWSPRDWAYEQYF.

This clone was picked up one time. V is TRBV5-1 and J is TRBJ1-3, with no clear D. CDR1 is SGHRS and CDR2 is YFSETQ in the germline V gene. The length of the CDR3 is 13 residues. Between the trimmed V and J ends, which lost 1 base and 7 bases, there was a span of 9 bases. CDR3 in amino acids: CASSLSTENTIYF. The CDR3 bases are TGCGCCAGCAGCTTGAGTACGGAGAACACCATATATTTT.

The CDR3 coding sequence is TGTGCCAGCAGTTCTGTTGCGGGAGGGTATGGTACGCAGTATTTT. Translated: CASSSVAGGYGTQYF. This rearrangement joins TRBV6-5 to TRBJ2-3, with TRBD2 identical over 9 bases. The CDR3 consists of 15 residues. Unmatched junction bases numbered 10, after V lost 4 bases and J lost 8 bases. CDR1 MNHEY and CDR2 SVGAGI come from the germline V gene.

The chain recombines TRBV10-1 with TRBJ2-7; TRBD1 is a possible D gene (6 bases). V gave up 6 bases and J gave up 5 bases, with 14 bases separating them. Germline V gene data show CDR1 as WNHNN and CDR2 as SYGVQD (reference sequence). This CDR3 is built from 13 residues. CDR3 bases: TGCGCCAGCAGCGCCGGGACATCCCACGAGCAGTACTTC. Translating gives CASSAGTSHEQYF.

V and J are TRBV7-2 and TRBJ1-3; a weak D match, TRBD1 (6 bases). CDR1 SGHTA and CDR2 FQGNSA come from the germline V gene. With 1 base removed from V and 4 bases from J, the gap between germline ends came to 11 bases. This CDR3 has 15 residues. The DNA for the CDR3 is TGTGCCAGCAGCTTAGGAGGACAGAGGGGAAACACCATATATTTT. As protein: CASSLGGQRGNTIYF.

This chain uses TRBV27 with TRBJ2-6; tentatively, D is TRBD2 (5 bases). V was cut by 6 bases and J by 2 bases, with 17 bases left in between. The germline gives CDR1 MNHEY, CDR2 SMNVEV (reference sequence). This CDR3 comprises 17 residues. The CDR3 region is CASSPWRQAAGANVLTF. The CDR3 DNA follows: TGTGCCAGCAGCCCCTGGAGGCAGGCGGCTGGGGCCAACGTCCTGACTTTC.

The CDR3 loop is CAWSVPRTGGYNSPLHF. The DNA for the CDR3 is TGTGCCTGGAGTGTACCCCGGACAGGGGGTTATAATTCACCCCTCCACTTT. J is TRBJ1-6 and V is TRBV30; TRBD1 matches 10 bases. The CDR3 runs 17 residues. Germline CDR1 GTSNPN, CDR2 SVGIG (reference sequence). V gave up 0 bases and J gave up 4 bases; unmatched junction bases: 6.

The chain couples TRBV2 to TRBJ1-2; 10 nucleotides agree with TRBD1. Germline V gene lookup returns CDR1 SNHLY and CDR2 FYNNEI. The J segment lost 5 bases and the V segment lost 4 bases, leaving 7 bases of the junction unmatched. The CDR3 has 15 amino acids. CDR3 DNA: TGTGCCAGCAGTGGCGACCGGGACAGGGGTTATGGCTACACCTTC. It encodes CASSGDRDRGYGYTF. Full variable domain (missing parts from reference TRBV2 and TRBJ1-2): EPEVTQTPSHQVTQMGQEVILRCVPISNHLYFYWYRQILGQKVEFLVSFYNNEISEKSEIFDDQFSVERPDGSNFTLKIRSTKLEDSAMYFCASSGDRDRGYGYTFGSGTRLTVV.

This clone was seen only a few times. This chain joins TRBV5-6 and TRBJ2-7; TRBD2 is a possible D gene (5 bases). Trimming left V 4 bases short and J 3 bases short, with 17 bases between. CDR3 length equals 15 residues. The germline CDR1 and CDR2 sequences are SGHDT and YYEEEE. CDR3 sequence reads: CASSRSGGRSYEQYF. The CDR3 nucleotides read TGTGCCAGCAGCAGAAGTGGCGGGCGGAGCTACGAGCAGTACTTC. Filled out from reference TRBV5-6 and TRBJ2-7, the complete variable domain reads DAGVTQSPTHLIKTRGQQVTLRCSPKSGHDTVSWYQQALGQGPQFIFQYYEEEERQRGNFPDRFSGHQFPNYSSELNVNALLLGDSALYLCASSRSGGRSYEQYFGPGTRLTVT.

The genes are TRBV5-8 and TRBJ1-1; TRBD1 agrees at 9 bases. Germline CDR1 is SGHTS and CDR2 is YDEGEE. The V segment lost 4 bases and the J segment 3 bases; nucleotides outside the gene matches: 4. The length of the CDR3 is 14 residues. The CDR3 DNA follows: TGTGCCAGCAGCATCGGGACAGGGTACACTGAAGCTTTCTTT. The encoded protein is CASSIGTGYTEAFF.

The chain uses TRBV5-1 and TRBJ2-4; 10 nucleotides line up with TRBD1. Germline CDR1 is SGHRS and CDR2 is YFSETQ. J lost 9 bases, V lost 1 base, and 10 bases had no gene match. The CDR3 is 16 residues long. The CDR3: CASSLRDRGGLSIQYF. The CDR3 bases are TGCGCCAGCAGCTTGCGGGACAGGGGCGGGCTTAGCATTCAGTACTTC.